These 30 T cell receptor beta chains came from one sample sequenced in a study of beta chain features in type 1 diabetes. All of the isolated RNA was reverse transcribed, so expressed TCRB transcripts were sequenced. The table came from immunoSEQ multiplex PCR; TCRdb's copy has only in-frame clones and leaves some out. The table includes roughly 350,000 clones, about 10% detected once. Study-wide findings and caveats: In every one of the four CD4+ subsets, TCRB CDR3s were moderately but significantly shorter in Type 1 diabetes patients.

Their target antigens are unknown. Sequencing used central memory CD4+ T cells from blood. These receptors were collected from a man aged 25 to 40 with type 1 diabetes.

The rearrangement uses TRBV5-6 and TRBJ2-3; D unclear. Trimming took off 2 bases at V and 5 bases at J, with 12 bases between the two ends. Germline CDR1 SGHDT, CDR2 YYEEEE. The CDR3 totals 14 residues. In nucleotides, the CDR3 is TGTGCCAGCAGCTTCACCAGCTCTGGAGATACGCAGTATTTT. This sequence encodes CASSFTSSGDTQYF.

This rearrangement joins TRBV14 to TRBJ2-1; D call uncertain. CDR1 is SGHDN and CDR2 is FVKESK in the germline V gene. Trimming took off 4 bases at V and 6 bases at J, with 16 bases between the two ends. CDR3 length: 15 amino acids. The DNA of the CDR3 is TGTGCCAGCAGCCCCAAGATACTCCGTGCCAATGAGCAGTTCTTC. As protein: CASSPKILRANEQFF.

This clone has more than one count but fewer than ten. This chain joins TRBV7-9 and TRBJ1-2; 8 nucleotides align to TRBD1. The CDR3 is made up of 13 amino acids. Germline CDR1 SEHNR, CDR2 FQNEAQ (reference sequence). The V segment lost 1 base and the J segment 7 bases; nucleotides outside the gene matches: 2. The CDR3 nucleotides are TGTGCCAGCAGCTTAGGGACAGGGAGTGGCTACACCTTC. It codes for CASSLGTGSGYTF.

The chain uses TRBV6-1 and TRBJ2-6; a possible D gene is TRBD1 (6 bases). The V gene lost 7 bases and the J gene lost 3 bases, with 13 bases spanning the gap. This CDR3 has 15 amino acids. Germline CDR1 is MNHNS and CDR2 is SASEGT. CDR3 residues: CASKVGADGANVLTF. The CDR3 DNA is TGTGCCAGCAAGGTGGGGGCGGATGGGGCCAACGTCCTGACTTTC.

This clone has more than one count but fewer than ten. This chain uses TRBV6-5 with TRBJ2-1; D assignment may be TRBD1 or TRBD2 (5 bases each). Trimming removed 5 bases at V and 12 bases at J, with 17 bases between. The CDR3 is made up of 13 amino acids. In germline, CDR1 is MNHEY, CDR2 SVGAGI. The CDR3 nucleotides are TGTGCCAGCAGTGAGGGATACAATGGGGGGCAGTTCTTC. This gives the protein CASSEGYNGGQFF.

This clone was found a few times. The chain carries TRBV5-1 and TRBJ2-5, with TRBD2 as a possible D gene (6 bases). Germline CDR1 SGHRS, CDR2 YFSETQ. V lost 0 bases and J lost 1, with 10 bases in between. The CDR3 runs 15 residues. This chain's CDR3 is CASSLGTIRQETQYF. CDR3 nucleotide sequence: TGCGCCAGCAGCTTGGGGACTATCCGCCAAGAGACCCAGTACTTC.

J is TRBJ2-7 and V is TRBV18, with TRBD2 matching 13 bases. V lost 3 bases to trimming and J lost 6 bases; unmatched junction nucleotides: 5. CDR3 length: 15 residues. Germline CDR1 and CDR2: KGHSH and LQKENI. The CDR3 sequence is CASSPGLAGKREQYF. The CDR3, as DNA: TGTGCCAGCTCACCGGGACTAGCGGGAAAGCGCGAGCAGTACTTC.

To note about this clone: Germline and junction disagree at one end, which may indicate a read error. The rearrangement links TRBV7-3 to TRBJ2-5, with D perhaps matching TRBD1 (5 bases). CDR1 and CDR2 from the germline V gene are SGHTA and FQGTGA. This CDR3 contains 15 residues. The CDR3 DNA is TGCGCCAGCAGCCAAGAAAGCCTTAGGGGAAGGACCCAGTACTTC. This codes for CASSQESLRGRTQYF.

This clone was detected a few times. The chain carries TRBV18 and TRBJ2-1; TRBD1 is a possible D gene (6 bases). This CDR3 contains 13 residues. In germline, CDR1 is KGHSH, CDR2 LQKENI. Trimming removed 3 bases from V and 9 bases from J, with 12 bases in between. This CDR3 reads CASSPQGRSEQFF. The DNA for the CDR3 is TGTGCCAGCTCACCCCAGGGGCGGAGTGAGCAGTTCTTC.

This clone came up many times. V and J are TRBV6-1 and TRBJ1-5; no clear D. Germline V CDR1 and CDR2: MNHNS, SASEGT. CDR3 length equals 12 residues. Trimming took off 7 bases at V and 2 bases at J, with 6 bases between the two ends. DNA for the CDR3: TGTGCCAGCACGGTAGGCAATCAGCCCCAGCATTTT. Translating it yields CASTVGNQPQHF.

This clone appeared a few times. CDR3 loop: CASSGTSGYTGELFF. The CDR3 DNA reads TGTGCCAGCAGTGGGACTAGCGGATACACCGGGGAGCTGTTTTTT. V usage is TRBV27 and J usage is TRBJ2-2, with 11 bases fitting TRBD2. With V trimmed by 5 bases and J by 3 bases, 2 bases remained unmatched. This CDR3 region has 15 residues. Germline CDR1 and CDR2: MNHEY and SMNVEV (reference sequence).

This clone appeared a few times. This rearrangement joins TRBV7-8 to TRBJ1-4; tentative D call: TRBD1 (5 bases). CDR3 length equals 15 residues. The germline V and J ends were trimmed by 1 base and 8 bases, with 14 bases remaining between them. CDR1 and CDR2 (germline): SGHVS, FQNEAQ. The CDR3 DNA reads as TGTGCCAGCAGCTTAGGTGGAGGGGTCCACGAAAAACTGTTTTTT. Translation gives CASSLGGGVHEKLFF. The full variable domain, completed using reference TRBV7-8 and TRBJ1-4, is GAGVSQSPRYKVAKRGQDVALRCDPISGHVSLFWYQQALGQGPEFLTYFQNEAQLDKSGLPSDRFFAERPEGSVSTLKIQRTQQEDSAVYLCASSLGGGVHEKLFFGSGTQLSVL.

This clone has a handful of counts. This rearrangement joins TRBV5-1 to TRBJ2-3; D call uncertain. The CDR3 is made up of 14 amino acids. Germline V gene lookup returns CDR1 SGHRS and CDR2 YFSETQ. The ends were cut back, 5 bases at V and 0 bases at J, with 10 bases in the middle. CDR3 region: CASREQTSTDTQYF. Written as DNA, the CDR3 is TGCGCCAGCAGAGAACAGACCAGCACAGATACGCAGTATTTT.

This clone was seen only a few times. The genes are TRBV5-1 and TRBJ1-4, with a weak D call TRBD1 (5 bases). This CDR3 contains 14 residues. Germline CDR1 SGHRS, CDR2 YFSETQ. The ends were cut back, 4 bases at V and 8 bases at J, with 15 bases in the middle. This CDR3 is CASSQGEVGEKLFF. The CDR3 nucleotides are TGCGCCAGCAGCCAAGGGGAAGTAGGGGAAAAACTGTTTTTT.

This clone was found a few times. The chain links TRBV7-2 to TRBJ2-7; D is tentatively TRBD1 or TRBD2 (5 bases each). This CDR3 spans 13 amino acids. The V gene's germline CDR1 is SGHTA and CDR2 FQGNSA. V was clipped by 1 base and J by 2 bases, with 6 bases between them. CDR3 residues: CASSLGGTYEQYF. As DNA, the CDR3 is TGTGCCAGCAGCTTAGGGGGGACCTACGAGCAGTACTTC.

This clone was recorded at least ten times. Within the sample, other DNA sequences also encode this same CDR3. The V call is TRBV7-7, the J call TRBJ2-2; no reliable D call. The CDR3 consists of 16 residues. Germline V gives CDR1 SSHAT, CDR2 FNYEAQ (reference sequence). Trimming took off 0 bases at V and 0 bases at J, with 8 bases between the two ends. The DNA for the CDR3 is TGTGCCAGCAGCTTAGCCCCAGCCCCGAACACCGGGGAGCTGTTTTTT. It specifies CASSLAPAPNTGELFF.

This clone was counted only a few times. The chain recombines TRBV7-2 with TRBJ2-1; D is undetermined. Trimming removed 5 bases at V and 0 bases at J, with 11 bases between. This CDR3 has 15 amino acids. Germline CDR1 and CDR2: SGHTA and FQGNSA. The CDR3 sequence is CASSRTANSYNEQFF. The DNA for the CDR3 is TGTGCCAGCAGCCGGACGGCTAACTCCTACAATGAGCAGTTCTTC.

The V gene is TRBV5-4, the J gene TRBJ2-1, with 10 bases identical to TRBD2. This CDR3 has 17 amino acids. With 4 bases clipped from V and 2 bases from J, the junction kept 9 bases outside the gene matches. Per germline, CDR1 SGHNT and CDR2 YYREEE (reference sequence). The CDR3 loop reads CASSIPVTSGPYNEQFF. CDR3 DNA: TGTGCCAGCAGCATACCGGTGACTAGCGGGCCCTACAATGAGCAGTTCTTC.

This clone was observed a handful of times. This chain's CDR3 is CASSYSRQGSYEQYF. The CDR3 DNA reads TGTGCCAGCAGTTACTCACGACAGGGATCCTACGAGCAGTACTTC. The V gene is TRBV6-5, the J gene TRBJ2-7, with 7 bases fitting TRBD1. V lost 0 bases, J lost 1 base, and 3 bases stayed unmatched. CDR1 is MNHEY, CDR2 SVGAGI, per germline. The CDR3 contains 15 residues.

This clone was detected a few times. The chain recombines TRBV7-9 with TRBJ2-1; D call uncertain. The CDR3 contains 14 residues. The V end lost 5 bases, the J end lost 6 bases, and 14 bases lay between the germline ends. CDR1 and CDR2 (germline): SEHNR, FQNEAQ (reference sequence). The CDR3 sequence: CASSLDWSFNEQFF. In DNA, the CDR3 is TGTGCCAGCAGCCTAGACTGGAGTTTCAATGAGCAGTTCTTC. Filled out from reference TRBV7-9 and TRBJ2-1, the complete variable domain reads DTGVSQNPRHKITKRGQNVTFRCDPISEHNRLYWYRQTLGQGPEFLTYFQNEAQLEKSRLLSDRFSAERPKGSFSTLEIQRTEQGDSAMYLCASSLDWSFNEQFFGPGTRLTVL.

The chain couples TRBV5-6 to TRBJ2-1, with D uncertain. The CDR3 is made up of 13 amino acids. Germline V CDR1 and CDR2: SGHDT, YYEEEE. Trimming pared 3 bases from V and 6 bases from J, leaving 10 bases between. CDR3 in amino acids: CASSSSLGNEQFF. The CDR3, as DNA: TGTGCCAGCAGCTCCTCGTTGGGCAATGAGCAGTTCTTC.

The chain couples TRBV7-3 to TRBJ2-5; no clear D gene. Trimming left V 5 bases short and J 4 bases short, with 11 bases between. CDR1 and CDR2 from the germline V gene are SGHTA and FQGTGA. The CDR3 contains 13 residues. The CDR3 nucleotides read TGTGCCAGCAGCCTCCAACCTCGAGAGACCCAGTACTTC. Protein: CASSLQPRETQYF.

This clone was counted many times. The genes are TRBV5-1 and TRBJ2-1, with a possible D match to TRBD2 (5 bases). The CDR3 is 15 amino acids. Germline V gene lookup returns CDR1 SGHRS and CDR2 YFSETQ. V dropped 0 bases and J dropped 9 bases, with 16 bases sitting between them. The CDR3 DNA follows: TGCGCCAGCAGCTTGGCGGCTAGCCAGGTGGGTGAGCAGTTCTTC. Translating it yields CASSLAASQVGEQFF.

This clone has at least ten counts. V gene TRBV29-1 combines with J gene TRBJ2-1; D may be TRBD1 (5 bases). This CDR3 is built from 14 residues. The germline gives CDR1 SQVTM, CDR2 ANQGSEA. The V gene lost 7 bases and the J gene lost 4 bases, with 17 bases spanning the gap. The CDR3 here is CSAGPTDVYNEQFF. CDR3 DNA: TGCAGCGCAGGCCCGACAGATGTATACAATGAGCAGTTCTTC.

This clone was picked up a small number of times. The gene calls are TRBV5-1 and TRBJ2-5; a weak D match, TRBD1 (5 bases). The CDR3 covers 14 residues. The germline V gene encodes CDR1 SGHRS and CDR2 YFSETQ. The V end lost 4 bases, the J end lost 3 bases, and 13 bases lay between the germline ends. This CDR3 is CASSQSWGKETQYF. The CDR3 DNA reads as TGCGCCAGCAGCCAGAGTTGGGGCAAAGAGACCCAGTACTTC. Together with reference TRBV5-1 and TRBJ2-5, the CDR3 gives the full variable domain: KAGVTQTPRYLIKTRGQQVTLSCSPISGHRSVSWYQQTPGQGLQFLFEYFSETQRNKGNFPGRFSGRQFSNSRSEMNVSTLELGDSALYLCASSQSWGKETQYFGPGTRLLVL.

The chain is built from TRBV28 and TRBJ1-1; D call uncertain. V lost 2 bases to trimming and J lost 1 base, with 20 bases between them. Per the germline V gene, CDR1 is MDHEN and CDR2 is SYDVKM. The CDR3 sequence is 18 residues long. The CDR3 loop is CASSLAPYLGRTNTEAFF. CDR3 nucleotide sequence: TGTGCCAGCAGTTTAGCCCCCTATTTGGGCAGAACGAACACTGAAGCTTTCTTT.

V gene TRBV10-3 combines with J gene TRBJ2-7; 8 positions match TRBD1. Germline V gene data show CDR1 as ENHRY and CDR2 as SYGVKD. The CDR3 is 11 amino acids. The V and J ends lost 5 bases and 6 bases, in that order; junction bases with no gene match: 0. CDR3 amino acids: CAISTGGEQYF. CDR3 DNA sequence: TGTGCCATCAGTACAGGGGGCGAGCAGTACTTC.

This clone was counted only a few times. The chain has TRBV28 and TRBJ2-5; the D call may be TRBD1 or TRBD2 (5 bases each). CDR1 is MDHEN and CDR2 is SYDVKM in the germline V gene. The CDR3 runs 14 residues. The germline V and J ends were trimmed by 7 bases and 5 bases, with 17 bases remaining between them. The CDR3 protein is CASIGAGTGETQYF. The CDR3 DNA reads TGTGCCAGCATCGGGGCAGGGACGGGGGAGACCCAGTACTTC.

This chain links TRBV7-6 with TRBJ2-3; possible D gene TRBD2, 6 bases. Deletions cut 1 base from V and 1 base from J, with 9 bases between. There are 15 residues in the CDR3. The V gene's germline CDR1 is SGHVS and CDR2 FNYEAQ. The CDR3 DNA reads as TGTGCCAGCAGCTTAGGGGCTAGCGGCACAGATACGCAGTATTTT. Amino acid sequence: CASSLGASGTDTQYF.

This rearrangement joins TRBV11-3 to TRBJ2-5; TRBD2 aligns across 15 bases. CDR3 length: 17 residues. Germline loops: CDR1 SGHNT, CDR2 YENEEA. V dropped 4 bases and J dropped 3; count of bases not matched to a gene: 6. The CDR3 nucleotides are TGTGCCAGCAGCTCCTGGACTAGCGGGAGGGGAGAAGAGACCCAGTACTTC. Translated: CASSSWTSGRGEETQYF.